The T cell receptor (beta chain) under discussion was sequenced for a study of technical replicates of blood from several donors (dated by TCRdb to the late 2010s). Library generation was performed with the immunoSEQ multiplex PCR assay. Here the immuneACCESS table is served through TCRdb, limited to in-frame sequences with V and J called. Missing clones are a known gap in these copies; in checked studies unresolved V genes cover under half, and the rest lacks a known reason. In all, the sample holds about 70,000 clones, and approximately 96% of those were seen once. 0.2% to 0.25% of the sample lies in the top ten. V drops 0 bases and J drops 2 bases, leaving 14 bases in between. CDR1 and CDR2, per the germline V gene, are SNHLY and FYNNEI. The CDR3 sequence holds 16 residues, the cysteine and phenylalanine included. The sequence is cut down to CDR3 DNA, 48 bases in frame from base 1. In the case of this clone: Its recognized antigen is unknown. Base qualities were left out, and no much larger clone turns up one base away.

This clonotype was obtained from a human donor in good health. The sequencing input was T cells isolated from PBMCs. The sequence is built from TRBV2 and TRBJ2-7, with TRBD1 as a weak D call on 6 bases. The CDR3 in this case is CASSEAPGHLTYEQYF. The DNA sequence is given as TGTGCCAGCAGTGAAGCTCCGGGACACTTAACCTACGAGCAGTACTTC.